Listed here is a single T cell receptor (beta chain). This specimen comes from a study of blood T cell repertoires in COVID-19. It was during active infection that Seattle patients were enrolled and then longitudinally followed. Profiling relied on immunoSEQ multiplex PCR, and the TCRdb table lists in-frame clones only, not all of them. In the table there are around 60,000 clones, less than 90% of which are singletons. The V gene's germline CDR1 is LNHDA and CDR2 SQIVND (reference sequence). This CDR3 has 13 residues. V trimming: 7 bases; J trimming: 4 bases; junction bases outside the gene matches: 6.

This clonotype was sampled from a man between 60 and 75 years old with COVID-19, enrolled during active disease. Sequenced input: peripheral blood. The chain uses TRBV19 and TRBJ2-7; 8 nucleotides align to TRBD2. The CDR3 sequence: CASTGRAGYEQYF. As DNA, the CDR3 is TGTGCCAGTACCGGGAGGGCCGGGTACGAGCAGTACTTC.